This TCR beta chain was sequenced during a study of cytomegalovirus exposure and HLA in healthy donors (TCRdb year 2017). Notes on the research overall: A later analysis indicated that the 120 validation repertoires were generated on the platform also employed for the 700 or so repertoires of the first cohort. The aim of the study was to test whether cataloging public T cell receptors could identify signatures of past pathogen exposure. Along with the approximately 650-subject first cohort, a separate validation cohort of approximately 110 different subjects was used. High-throughput TCR immunosequencing, statistical association of individual TCRs with disease status, and machine learning were combined to predict cytomegalovirus infection status. Broader findings and caveats from the paper: According to the authors, the approach could potentially be generalized to other disease states and immunological phenotypes. The study listed 164 TCR beta chains as associated with cytomegalovirus. Cytomegalovirus status was reported to be diagnosed by the classifier with high specificity and sensitivity in both the original and validation cohorts. Most TCR sequences were seen in very few donors, while some public TCRs were found in many individuals. A few of the identified cytomegalovirus-associated TCR beta chains were confirmed in vitro to be specific for cytomegalovirus antigens. All 120 or so repertoires were used to score co-occurrence in the validation cohort in a later analysis, because that analysis had no HLA typing for the cohort. Subsequent analysis determined that TCRs grouped into clusters in the first cohort also showed a tendency toward co-occurrence across the 120 validation repertoires, and approximately 94% of cluster scores exceeded 0.

Worth noting for this clone: Its specific antigen is unknown. There are no base qualities to consult, and no much larger clone falls within one base.

Separate from the roughly 650-subject first cohort, the validation cohort of 90 to 150 subjects was the group to which the donors belonged. V loses 4 bases at its end and J loses 6 bases; junction bases beyond the gene matches: 9. CDR1 SGHTA and CDR2 FQGTGA were looked up in the germline V gene. From the cysteine up to the phenylalanine, the CDR3 has a length of 17 residues. The CDR3 DNA has 51 bases and is translated from base 1. The library was built by means of the immunoSEQ multiplex PCR assay. Under the source paper's analysis protocol: A statistical classification framework was developed to diagnose cytomegalovirus status using the catalog of TCR beta chain sequences. Entries here come from immuneACCESS through TCRdb and include only in-frame sequences with V and J called. Some clones fail to appear in such tables; in the studies checked, an unresolved V gene covers under half of the shortfall, and the cause of the remainder is unknown. That table is the source of V, J and clone size, and D and trimming were worked out from the DNA. This sample has 200,000 or so clones in its table, and 75% to 90% of those were observed once. Roughly 7% of the sample goes to the ten largest clones.

Sequencing input: PBMCs. The chain joins TRBV7-3 to TRBJ2-2; 12 of the junction bases match TRBD2. The source of this sequence is a man younger than 30 in good health and CMV-seropositive. The CDR3 is CASSSLELAGGPGELFF. The nucleotide sequence is TGTGCCAGCAGCTCACTTGAACTAGCGGGAGGACCCGGGGAGCTGTTTTTT.